These 14 T cell receptor beta chains share one sample of origin, sequenced in a study of blood T cell repertoires in COVID-19. TCRdb keeps only in-frame clones here, not all; method: immunoSEQ multiplex PCR. The sample comprises more than 400,000 clones, around 87% of which are singletons, and roughly 0.7% rests with the top ten. The sequenced material came from PBMCs or T cells enriched from blood (not recorded which). Source of these receptors: a woman aged 18-35 years who had recovered from COVID-19.

The gene calls are TRBV5-1 and TRBJ1-2; no firm D call. V was shortened by 0 bases and J by 8 bases, with 17 bases between the two germline ends. The CDR3 loop spans 15 amino acids. Per the germline V gene, CDR1 is SGHRS and CDR2 is YFSETQ. In DNA form, the CDR3 reads TGCGCCAGCAGCTTGGAAGCCGGCGGGGTAGACGGCTACACCTTC. This translates into CASSLEAGGVDGYTF. Looking up the rest from reference TRBV5-1 and TRBJ1-2 gives the full variable domain: KAGVTQTPRYLIKTRGQQVTLSCSPISGHRSVSWYQQTPGQGLQFLFEYFSETQRNKGNFPGRFSGRQFSNSRSEMNVSTLELGDSALYLCASSLEAGGVDGYTFGSGTRLTVV.

This clone showed up just once. This chain links TRBV10-1 with TRBJ2-3, with 8 bases aligning to TRBD1. V was clipped by 2 bases and J by 6 bases; unmatched bases: 7. The CDR3 is 15 residues long. Germline assignment: CDR1 WNHNN and CDR2 SYGVQD (reference sequence). This chain's CDR3 is CASSETAGGLDTQYF. The CDR3 bases are TGCGCCAGCAGTGAGACGGCAGGGGGCTTGGATACGCAGTATTTT.

This clone appeared a single time. This chain connects TRBV19 to TRBJ2-7; 7 bases agree with TRBD1. CDR1 is LNHDA, CDR2 SQIVND, per germline (reference sequence). The CDR3 extends over 15 amino acids. With 3 bases clipped from V and 0 bases from J, the junction kept 5 bases outside the gene matches. The CDR3 coding sequence is TGTGCCAGTAGTATCAGACAGGGAAGCTCCTACGAGCAGTACTTC. It is translated as CASSIRQGSSYEQYF.

The V gene is TRBV28, the J gene TRBJ2-2; maybe TRBD1 (5 bases). Germline V CDR1 and CDR2: MDHEN, SYDVKM. V was pared by 5 bases and J by 5 bases, with 15 bases between. The CDR3 sequence is 15 residues long. The CDR3 is CASSPYLRVTGELFF. The DNA for the CDR3 is TGTGCCAGCAGTCCCTACCTCAGGGTAACCGGGGAGCTGTTTTTT.

The DNA for the CDR3 is TGTGCCAGCCGTTCTACGGTTAGAACGAATCAGCCCCAGCATTTT. It codes for CASRSTVRTNQPQHF. The chain couples TRBV2 to TRBJ1-5, with D uncertain. Germline assignment: CDR1 SNHLY and CDR2 FYNNEI. The CDR3 sequence is 15 residues long. Trimming pared 8 bases from V and 4 bases from J, leaving 18 bases between.

This rearrangement joins TRBV19 to TRBJ1-5; D unresolved. Per the germline V gene, CDR1 is LNHDA and CDR2 is SQIVND (reference sequence). V was shortened by 3 bases and J by 4 bases, with 16 bases between the two germline ends. The CDR3 is 16 amino acids. DNA of the CDR3: TGTGCCAGTAGTATTTGGCTACAGTTGCCGAATCAGCCCCAGCATTTT. It yields the protein CASSIWLQLPNQPQHF.

The chain links TRBV11-2 to TRBJ2-3; maybe TRBD2 (6 bases). The CDR3 spans 16 residues. V lost 5 bases and J lost 4, with 19 bases in between. Germline CDR1 SGHAT, CDR2 FQNNGV. Here the CDR3 reads CASSPRGATDPDTQYF. The CDR3 region has the DNA TGTGCCAGCAGCCCGCGGGGCGCAACTGATCCAGATACGCAGTATTTT.

This chain uses TRBV28 with TRBJ1-5; D may be TRBD1 (5 bases). This CDR3 has 13 amino acids. Per germline, CDR1 MDHEN and CDR2 SYDVKM. Trimming removed 5 bases from V and 7 bases from J, with 12 bases in between. The CDR3 DNA reads TGTGCCAGCAGTCCAAGCGCAGGGCAGCCCCAGCATTTT. Encoded protein: CASSPSAGQPQHF.

The chain links TRBV15 to TRBJ1-4; D is unclear. V was cut by 0 bases and J by 8 bases, with 10 bases left in between. Germline V lookup: CDR1 LNHNV, CDR2 YYDKDF (reference sequence). The CDR3 totals 14 residues. The CDR3 sequence is CATSRDPVAEKLFF. The CDR3 nucleotides are TGTGCCACCAGCAGAGATCCAGTAGCCGAAAAACTGTTTTTT.

This chain joins TRBV30 and TRBJ2-5, with 9 bases that match TRBD2. J was trimmed by 5 bases and V by 1 base; bases with no gene match: 8. CDR1 is GTSNPN, CDR2 SVGIG, per germline (reference sequence). This CDR3 has 15 amino acids. The CDR3 spells CAWSEVSGGWETQYF. CDR3 bases: TGTGCCTGGAGTGAAGTTAGCGGGGGTTGGGAGACCCAGTACTTC.

The rearrangement uses TRBV4-1 and TRBJ1-3; no firm D call. The CDR3 length is 14 residues. V lost 1 base to trimming and J lost 8 bases, with 12 bases between them. Germline CDR1 and CDR2: MGHRA and YSYEKL. The CDR3 reads CASSQGPIRDTIYF. In DNA form, the CDR3 reads TGCGCCAGCAGCCAAGGCCCCATTAGAGACACCATATATTTT.

The rearrangement joins TRBV7-6 to TRBJ1-4; 9 bases agree with TRBD1. Germline CDR1 reads SGHVS; CDR2 reads FNYEAQ. This CDR3 comprises 15 residues. The J segment lost 8 bases and the V segment lost 2 bases, leaving 6 bases of the junction unmatched. This CDR3 is CASSLSDRGREKLFF. The CDR3 region has the DNA TGTGCCAGCAGCTTATCGGACAGGGGAAGGGAAAAACTGTTTTTT.

This clone was detected only once. The CDR3 region has the DNA TGTGCCAGCAGCTTAATTTCGGGACAGGGTGACAATGAGCAGTTCTTC. Translated: CASSLISGQGDNEQFF. The rearrangement links TRBV7-9 to TRBJ2-1; the match to TRBD1 covers 9 bases. V gave up 2 bases and J gave up 5 bases; unmatched junction bases: 7. The CDR3 loop spans 16 amino acids. Germline-derived CDR1 and CDR2 are SEHNR and FQNEAQ (reference sequence).

The V gene is TRBV7-6, the J gene TRBJ1-2, with D tentatively TRBD1 (5 bases). The CDR3 is 14 amino acids. Between the trimmed V and J ends, which lost 5 bases and 3 bases, there was a span of 13 bases. From germline, CDR1 is SGHVS and CDR2 FNYEAQ. The CDR3 DNA reads as TGTGCCAGCAGCCCCGGGACTCCGGACTATGGCTACACCTTC. The encoded protein is CASSPGTPDYGYTF.